The 28 T cell receptor beta chains below come from one sample, sequenced in a study of blood T cell repertoires in COVID-19. Sequencing was performed with immunoSEQ multiplex PCR; in TCRdb, only in-frame clones are kept and a portion is missing. The sample consists of 350,000 to 450,000 clones, roughly 84% of them appearing once. The specimen was PBMCs or T cells enriched from blood (not recorded which). These TCRs come from a woman aged 18-29 years who had been exposed to COVID-19.

The rearrangement links TRBV4-2 to TRBJ2-1; D might be TRBD2 (7 bases). Germline-derived CDR1 and CDR2 are LGHNA and YNFKEQ. V dropped 0 bases and J dropped 0 bases, with 27 bases sitting between them. This CDR3 has 22 residues. CDR3 nucleotides: TGTGCCAGCAGCCAAGATCCTCCCCCATTAAACGGGGGGCAAAGCTCCTACAATGAGCAGTTCTTC. The encoded protein is CASSQDPPPLNGGQSSYNEQFF.

This clone was found a few times. The V gene is TRBV28, the J gene TRBJ2-7; 11 bases are shared with TRBD2. The J segment lost 0 bases and the V segment lost 2 bases, leaving 6 bases of the junction unmatched. Germline V gene sequence: CDR1 MDHEN, CDR2 SYDVKM. The CDR3 length is 17 residues. Written as DNA, the CDR3 is TGTGCCAGCAGTTTAAGGGGGCTAGCGGGAGGCTCCTACGAGCAGTACTTC. It specifies CASSLRGLAGGSYEQYF.

The chain uses TRBV10-2 and TRBJ1-1; unclear D gene. The germline CDR1 and CDR2 sequences are WSHSY and SAAADI. V lost 8 bases and J 5 bases, leaving 12 bases between the germline ends. The CDR3 runs to 12 residues. CDR3 protein: CASLLPGTEAFF. For the CDR3, the DNA is TGCGCCAGCCTACTCCCCGGGACTGAAGCTTTCTTT.

V is TRBV19 and J is TRBJ1-4; possible D gene TRBD1, 6 bases. The CDR3 covers 14 residues. Germline loops: CDR1 LNHDA, CDR2 SQIVND (reference sequence). Between the trimmed V and J ends, which lost 8 bases and 5 bases, there was a span of 15 bases. The CDR3 spells CASGYREPNEKLFF. CDR3 nucleotides: TGTGCCAGTGGTTACAGGGAGCCCAATGAAAAACTGTTTTTT.

J is TRBJ1-3 and V is TRBV6-5; D uncertain. CDR3 length: 15 amino acids. The germline gives CDR1 MNHEY, CDR2 SVGAGI. The germline V and J ends were trimmed by 2 bases and 0 bases, with 8 bases remaining between them. The CDR3 here is CASSYPGSSGNTIYF. CDR3 nucleotides: TGTGCCAGCAGTTACCCAGGTAGCTCTGGAAACACCATATATTTT.

The rearrangement links TRBV20-1 to TRBJ1-1; D gene unclear. V was shortened by 0 bases and J by 6 bases, with 5 bases between the two germline ends. Per the germline V gene, CDR1 is DFQATT and CDR2 is SNEGSKA (reference sequence). The CDR3 consists of 11 residues. The chain's CDR3 is CSARDYPEAFF. The CDR3 nucleotides read TGCAGTGCTAGAGATTATCCTGAAGCTTTCTTT.

The genes are TRBV15 and TRBJ2-5; the match to TRBD1 covers 7 bases. This CDR3 has 16 amino acids. Unmatched junction bases numbered 5, after V lost 0 bases and J lost 1 base. CDR1 and CDR2 (germline): LNHNV, YYDKDF (reference sequence). The DNA of the CDR3 is TGTGCCACCAGCAGAGATTACGGGACAGTCCAAGAGACCCAGTACTTC. Encoded protein: CATSRDYGTVQETQYF.

The CDR3 region is CASSLVGGGNSPLHF. In DNA form, the CDR3 reads TGTGCCAGCAGCTTAGTGGGGGGTGGGAATTCACCCCTCCACTTT. The chain combines TRBV7-9 with TRBJ1-6; weak D call: TRBD1 (5 bases). Germline-derived CDR1 and CDR2 are SEHNR and FQNEAQ (reference sequence). This CDR3 comprises 15 residues. Trimming took 1 base from V and 7 from J, leaving 11 bases between them.

The count of this clone is one. Other DNA sequences from this sample encode an identical CDR3 as well. The chain uses TRBV27 and TRBJ2-7; perhaps TRBD1 as D (6 bases). This CDR3 is built from 13 residues. Trimming left V 4 bases short and J 6 bases short, with 13 bases between. Germline loops: CDR1 MNHEY, CDR2 SMNVEV (reference sequence). CDR3 bases: TGTGCCAGCAGTTCTCAGGGGCTGGGCGAGCAGTACTTC. The encoded protein is CASSSQGLGEQYF.

This clone came up once. This chain uses TRBV11-2 with TRBJ1-1; D is unresolved. V dropped 3 bases and J dropped 3 bases, with 5 bases sitting between them. The germline CDR1 and CDR2 sequences are SGHAT and FQNNGV. This CDR3 region has 12 residues. The CDR3 DNA follows: TGTGCCAGCAGCTTTATTGACACTGAAGCTTTCTTT. Translated: CASSFIDTEAFF.

This chain links TRBV14 with TRBJ2-3; no clear D. The ends were cut back, 4 bases at V and 6 bases at J, with 8 bases in the middle. There are 12 residues in the CDR3. Germline CDR1 reads SGHDN; CDR2 reads FVKESK. The DNA of the CDR3 is TGTGCCAGCAGCCCTGGTGGCGATACGCAGTATTTT. Protein sequence: CASSPGGDTQYF.

As to this clone: The sample holds other DNA sequences that translate to the same CDR3. The rearrangement uses TRBV28 and TRBJ2-7, with 7 nucleotides matching TRBD2. Germline V lookup: CDR1 MDHEN, CDR2 SYDVKM. The V segment lost 3 bases and the J segment 4 bases; nucleotides outside the gene matches: 3. The CDR3 length is 13 residues. The CDR3, as DNA: TGTGCCAGCAGTTTTGGCGGGAGTTACGAGCAGTACTTC. Translated, it gives CASSFGGSYEQYF.

The genes are TRBV27 and TRBJ1-4; tentatively, D is TRBD1 (6 bases). V lost 5 bases, J lost 1 base, and 11 bases lay in between. Germline assignment: CDR1 MNHEY and CDR2 SMNVEV (reference sequence). This CDR3 has 15 amino acids. CDR3 amino acids: CASSVQGLTNEKLFF. DNA of the CDR3: TGTGCCAGCAGTGTACAGGGCTTAACTAATGAAAAACTGTTTTTT.

The chain combines TRBV7-9 with TRBJ1-4; possible D gene TRBD1, 6 bases. Trimming took 5 bases from V and 5 from J, leaving 15 bases between them. Germline CDR1 reads SEHNR; CDR2 reads FQNEAQ (reference sequence). This CDR3 has 15 residues. In DNA, the CDR3 is TGTGCCAGCAGCCGCAAGGACAGCTTAAATGAAAAACTGTTTTTT. Its translation: CASSRKDSLNEKLFF.

The gene calls are TRBV11-2 and TRBJ1-2; D is uncertain. This CDR3 comprises 14 residues. With 5 bases removed from V and 1 base from J, the gap between germline ends came to 11 bases. The germline V gene has CDR1 SGHAT and CDR2 FQNNGV. CDR3 sequence reads: CASSQSPLNYGYTF. The CDR3 region has the DNA TGTGCCAGCAGCCAGTCGCCTCTTAACTATGGCTACACCTTC.

The genes are TRBV6-1 and TRBJ2-7; tentatively, D is TRBD2 (6 bases). Germline loops: CDR1 MNHNS, CDR2 SASEGT. The CDR3 loop spans 15 amino acids. Trimming removed 0 bases from V and 3 bases from J, with 12 bases in between. CDR3 nucleotide sequence: TGTGCCAGCAGTGAAGCAGGGTGGGAGGACTACGAGCAGTACTTC. Translating it yields CASSEAGWEDYEQYF.

V gene TRBV4-3 combines with J gene TRBJ2-1; 7 positions match TRBD2. CDR1 is LGHNA, CDR2 YSLEER, per germline. With V trimmed by 0 bases and J by 5 bases, 10 bases remained unmatched. The CDR3 has 17 residues. This chain's CDR3 is CASSQDGGVPSDNEQFF. In DNA form, the CDR3 reads TGCGCCAGCAGCCAAGATGGGGGGGTGCCCAGCGACAATGAGCAGTTCTTC.

The rearrangement links TRBV19 to TRBJ2-5, with 9 positions matching TRBD1. J was trimmed by 4 bases and V by 9 bases; bases with no gene match: 9. The length of the CDR3 is 14 residues. The germline V gene encodes CDR1 LNHDA and CDR2 SQIVND (reference sequence). CDR3 sequence (DNA): TGTGCCAGGATGAGAGCGGACAGGGGAGAGACCCAGTACTTC. Its protein product is CARMRADRGETQYF.

The chain recombines TRBV28 with TRBJ2-7, with D perhaps TRBD1 (5 bases). The V and J ends lost 4 bases and 5 bases respectively, with 9 bases between them. The CDR3 extends over 12 amino acids. Germline CDR1 MDHEN, CDR2 SYDVKM. CDR3 DNA: TGTGCCAGCAGTTGGCAGGGTGACGAGCAGTACTTC. This codes for CASSWQGDEQYF.

The V and J genes are TRBV3-1 (or the pseudogene TRBV3-2) and TRBJ2-7, with D possibly TRBD2 on 5 matching bases. This CDR3 is built from 14 residues. Germline values: CDR1 LGHDT, CDR2 YNNKEL (reference sequence). V was shortened by 2 bases and J by 5 bases, with 13 bases between the two germline ends. CDR3 sequence: CASSQFATNDEQYF. CDR3 coding DNA: TGTGCCAGCAGCCAATTTGCGACTAACGACGAGCAGTACTTC.

The genes are TRBV5-4 and TRBJ2-1; 10 bases match TRBD1. V trimming: 5 bases; J trimming: 5 bases; junction bases outside the gene matches: 4. The CDR3 sequence is 14 residues long. Germline V lookup: CDR1 SGHNT, CDR2 YYREEE (reference sequence). The CDR3 spells CASRTGTGDNEQFF. CDR3 in DNA: TGTGCCAGCAGGACCGGGACAGGGGACAATGAGCAGTTCTTC.

This clone was seen once. The chain employs TRBV4-1 and TRBJ2-3, with 9 bases lining up with TRBD1. This CDR3 spans 16 amino acids. V shed 5 bases and J 3 bases; nucleotides not matched to a gene: 9. The V gene's germline CDR1 is MGHRA and CDR2 YSYEKL. CDR3 nucleotide sequence: TGCGCCAGCAGCGTACTTCCGGGACAGGGAACAGATACGCAGTATTTT. Amino acids: CASSVLPGQGTDTQYF.

The J gene is TRBJ2-1, the V gene TRBV5-1, with 9 bases lining up with TRBD2. Germline CDR1 is SGHRS and CDR2 is YFSETQ. V was pared by 7 bases and J by 0 bases, with 5 bases of the junction left unmatched. This CDR3 has 15 residues. The CDR3 here is CASEAGGHSYNEQFF. In DNA, the CDR3 is TGCGCCAGCGAAGCGGGAGGTCACTCCTACAATGAGCAGTTCTTC.

The genes are TRBV9 and TRBJ1-1; perhaps TRBD1 as D (6 bases). The germline CDR1 and CDR2 sequences are SGDLS and YYNGEE. The CDR3 consists of 16 residues. Deletions cut 4 bases from V and 1 base from J, with 17 bases between. CDR3 loop: CASSNRERLENTEAFF. CDR3 in DNA: TGTGCCAGCAGCAACAGGGAACGCTTGGAGAACACTGAAGCTTTCTTT.

The V gene is TRBV9, the J gene TRBJ2-6; D unresolved. Deletions cut 0 bases from V and 0 bases from J, with 10 bases between. CDR3 length: 17 residues. Germline loops: CDR1 SGDLS, CDR2 YYNGEE. The DNA of the CDR3 is TGTGCCAGCAGCGTAGATCCCCCGAGCTCTGGGGCCAACGTCCTGACTTTC. Its protein is CASSVDPPSSGANVLTF. Variable domain in full (rest from reference TRBV9 and TRBJ2-6): DSGVTQTPKHLITATGQRVTLRCSPRSGDLSVYWYQQSLDQGLQFLIQYYNGEERAKGNILERFSAQQFPDLHSELNLSSLELGDSALYFCASSVDPPSSGANVLTFGAGSRLTVL.

V and J are TRBV19 and TRBJ1-2, with 10 positions matching TRBD1. The junction had 3 bases not matched to a gene; V was cut back by 6 bases and J by 5 bases. Germline V gene data show CDR1 as LNHDA and CDR2 as SQIVND (reference sequence). This CDR3 is 13 amino acids long. This CDR3 reads CASRSGQGYGYTF. CDR3 coding DNA: TGTGCCAGTAGGTCGGGACAGGGGTATGGCTACACCTTC.

As DNA, the CDR3 is TGTGCCAGCAGCCACTTCGGTGGTACTTACGAGCAGTACTTC. It specifies CASSHFGGTYEQYF. This chain links TRBV7-4 with TRBJ2-7, with no clear D. The germline gives CDR1 SGHVT, CDR2 SQSDAQ. The ends were cut back, 5 bases at V and 4 bases at J, with 15 bases in the middle. This CDR3 has 14 residues.

The chain employs TRBV6-5 and TRBJ1-2; D remains ambiguous. The germline V gene encodes CDR1 MNHEY and CDR2 SVGAGI. The CDR3 sequence is 13 residues long. The V gene lost 0 bases and the J gene lost 8 bases, with 10 bases spanning the gap. The chain's CDR3 is CASSYSRQLGYTF. For the CDR3, the DNA is TGTGCCAGCAGTTACTCGAGGCAGTTGGGCTACACCTTC.